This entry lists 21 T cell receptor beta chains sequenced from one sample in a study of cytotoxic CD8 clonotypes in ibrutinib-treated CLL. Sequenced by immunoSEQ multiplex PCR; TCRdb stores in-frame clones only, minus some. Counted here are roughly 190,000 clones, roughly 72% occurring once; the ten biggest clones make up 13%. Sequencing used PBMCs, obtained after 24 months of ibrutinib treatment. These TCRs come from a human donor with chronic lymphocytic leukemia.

The CDR3 sequence is CASSLDGDTQYF. The CDR3 bases are TGTGCCAGCAGCTTAGACGGAGATACGCAGTATTTT. The chain joins TRBV5-4 to TRBJ2-3, with D unclear. Deletions cut 2 bases from V and 5 bases from J, with 6 bases between. In germline, CDR1 is SGHNT, CDR2 YYREEE (reference sequence). The CDR3 runs 12 residues.

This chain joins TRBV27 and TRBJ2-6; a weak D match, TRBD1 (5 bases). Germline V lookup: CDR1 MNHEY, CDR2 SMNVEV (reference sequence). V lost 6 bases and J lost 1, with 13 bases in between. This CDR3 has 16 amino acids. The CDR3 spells CASSLTARSGANVLTF. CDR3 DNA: TGTGCCAGCAGCTTGACAGCCCGTTCTGGGGCCAACGTCCTGACTTTC. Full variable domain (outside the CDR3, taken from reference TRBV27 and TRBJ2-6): EAQVTQNPRYLITVTGKKLTVTCSQNMNHEYMSWYRQDPGLGLRQIYYSMNVEVTDKGDVPEGYKVSRKEKRNFPLILESPSPNQTSLYFCASSLTARSGANVLTFGAGSRLTVL.

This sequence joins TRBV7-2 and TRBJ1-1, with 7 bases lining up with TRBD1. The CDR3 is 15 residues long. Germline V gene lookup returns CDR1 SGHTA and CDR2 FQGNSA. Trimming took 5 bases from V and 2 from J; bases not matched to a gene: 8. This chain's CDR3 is CASSATGTVNTEAFF. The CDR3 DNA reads TGTGCCAGCAGCGCAACCGGGACAGTAAACACTGAAGCTTTCTTT.

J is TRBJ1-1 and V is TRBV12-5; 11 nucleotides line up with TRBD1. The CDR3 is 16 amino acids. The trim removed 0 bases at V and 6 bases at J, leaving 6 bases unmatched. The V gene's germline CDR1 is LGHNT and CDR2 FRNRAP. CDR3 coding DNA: TGTGCTAGTGGTTTGGTACTATGGGGACAGGGGGCTGAAGCTTTCTTT. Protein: CASGLVLWGQGAEAFF. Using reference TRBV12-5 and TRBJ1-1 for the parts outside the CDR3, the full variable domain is DARVTQTPRHKVTEMGQEVTMRCQPILGHNTVFWYRQTMMQGLELLAYFRNRAPLDDSGMPKDRFSAEMPDATLATLKIQPSEPRDSAVYFCASGLVLWGQGAEAFFGQGTRLTVV.

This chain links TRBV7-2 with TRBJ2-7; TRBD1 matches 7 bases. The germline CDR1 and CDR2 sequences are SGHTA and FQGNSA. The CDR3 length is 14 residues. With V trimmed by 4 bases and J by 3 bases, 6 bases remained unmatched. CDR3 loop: CASSYIRDSYEQYF. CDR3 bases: TGTGCCAGCAGCTATATCCGGGACAGCTACGAGCAGTACTTC.

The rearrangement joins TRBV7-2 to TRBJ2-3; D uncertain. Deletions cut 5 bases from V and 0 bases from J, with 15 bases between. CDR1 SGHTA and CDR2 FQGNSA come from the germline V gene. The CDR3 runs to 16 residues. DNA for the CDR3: TGTGCCAGCAGCCCCCGTCCGGATACTAGCACAGATACGCAGTATTTT. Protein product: CASSPRPDTSTDTQYF. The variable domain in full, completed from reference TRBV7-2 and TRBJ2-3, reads GAGVSQSPSNKVTEKGKDVELRCDPISGHTALYWYRQSLGQGLEFLIYFQGNSAPDKSGLPSDRFSAERTGGSVSTLTIQRTQQEDSAVYLCASSPRPDTSTDTQYFGPGTRLTVL.

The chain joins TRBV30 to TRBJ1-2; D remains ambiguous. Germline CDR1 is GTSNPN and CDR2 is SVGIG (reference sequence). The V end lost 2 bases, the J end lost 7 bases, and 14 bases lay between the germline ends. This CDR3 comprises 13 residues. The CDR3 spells CAWSTARGSGYTF. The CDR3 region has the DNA TGTGCCTGGAGTACTGCGCGGGGAAGTGGCTACACCTTC.

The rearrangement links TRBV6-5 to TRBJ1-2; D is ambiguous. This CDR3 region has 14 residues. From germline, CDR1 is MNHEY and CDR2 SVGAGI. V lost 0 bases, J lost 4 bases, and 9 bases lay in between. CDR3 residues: CASSYSHPIYGYTF. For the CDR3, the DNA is TGTGCCAGCAGTTACTCGCATCCGATCTATGGCTACACCTTC.

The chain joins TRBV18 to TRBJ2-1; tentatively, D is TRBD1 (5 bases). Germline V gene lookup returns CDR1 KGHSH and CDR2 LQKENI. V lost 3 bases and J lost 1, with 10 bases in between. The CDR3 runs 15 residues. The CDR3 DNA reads TGTGCCAGCTCACCGGACACGGGTTCCTACAATGAGCAGTTCTTC. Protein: CASSPDTGSYNEQFF.

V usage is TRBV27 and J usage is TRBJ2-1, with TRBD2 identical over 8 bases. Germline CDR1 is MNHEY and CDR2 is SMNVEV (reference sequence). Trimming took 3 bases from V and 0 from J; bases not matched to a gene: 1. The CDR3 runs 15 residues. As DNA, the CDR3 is TGTGCCAGCAGTTTCGGGAGGGCCTCCTACAATGAGCAGTTCTTC. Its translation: CASSFGRASYNEQFF.

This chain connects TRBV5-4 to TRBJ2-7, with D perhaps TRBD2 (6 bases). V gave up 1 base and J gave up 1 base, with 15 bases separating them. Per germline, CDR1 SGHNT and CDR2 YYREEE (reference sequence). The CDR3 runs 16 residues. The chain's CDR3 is CASSLHGGIGSYEQYF. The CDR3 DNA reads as TGTGCCAGCAGCTTGCACGGCGGGATAGGTTCCTACGAGCAGTACTTC.

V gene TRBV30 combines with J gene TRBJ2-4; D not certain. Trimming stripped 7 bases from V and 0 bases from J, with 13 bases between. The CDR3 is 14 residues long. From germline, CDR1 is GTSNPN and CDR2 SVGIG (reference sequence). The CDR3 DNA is TGTGCCTCCGGGCTTGGTCTAGCCAAAAACATTCAGTACTTC. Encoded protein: CASGLGLAKNIQYF.

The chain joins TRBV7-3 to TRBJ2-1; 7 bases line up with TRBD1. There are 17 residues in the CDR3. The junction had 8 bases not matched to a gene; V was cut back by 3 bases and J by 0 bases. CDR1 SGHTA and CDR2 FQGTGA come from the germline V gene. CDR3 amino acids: CASSFRQGIGSYNEQFF. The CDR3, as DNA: TGTGCCAGCAGCTTCAGACAGGGAATAGGCTCCTACAATGAGCAGTTCTTC.

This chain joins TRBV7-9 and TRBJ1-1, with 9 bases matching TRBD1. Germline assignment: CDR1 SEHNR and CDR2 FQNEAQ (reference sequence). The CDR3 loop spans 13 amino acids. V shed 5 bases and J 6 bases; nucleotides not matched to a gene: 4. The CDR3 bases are TGTGCCAGCAGCGAACAGGGGGCCCCTGAAGCTTTCTTT. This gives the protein CASSEQGAPEAFF.

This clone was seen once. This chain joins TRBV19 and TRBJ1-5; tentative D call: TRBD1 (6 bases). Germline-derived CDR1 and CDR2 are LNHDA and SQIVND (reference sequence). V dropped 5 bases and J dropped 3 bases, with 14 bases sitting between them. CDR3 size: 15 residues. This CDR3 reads CASSPGDRFNQPQHF. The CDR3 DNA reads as TGTGCCAGTAGTCCAGGGGACCGATTCAATCAGCCCCAGCATTTT.

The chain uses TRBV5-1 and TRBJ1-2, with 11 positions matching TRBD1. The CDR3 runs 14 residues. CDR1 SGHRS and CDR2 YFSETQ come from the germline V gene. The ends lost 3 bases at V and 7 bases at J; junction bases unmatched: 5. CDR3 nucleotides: TGCGCCAGCAGCTCCAGGACAGGGGGCGCTGGCTACACCTTC. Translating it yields CASSSRTGGAGYTF.

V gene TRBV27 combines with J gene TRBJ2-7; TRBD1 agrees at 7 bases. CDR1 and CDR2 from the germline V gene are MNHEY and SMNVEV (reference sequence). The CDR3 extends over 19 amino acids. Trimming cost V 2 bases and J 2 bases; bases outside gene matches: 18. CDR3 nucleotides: TGTGCCAGCAGTTTAAGAGCGTCCGAGTTCAGGGGGTTTCCCTACGAGCAGTACTTC. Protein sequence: CASSLRASEFRGFPYEQYF.

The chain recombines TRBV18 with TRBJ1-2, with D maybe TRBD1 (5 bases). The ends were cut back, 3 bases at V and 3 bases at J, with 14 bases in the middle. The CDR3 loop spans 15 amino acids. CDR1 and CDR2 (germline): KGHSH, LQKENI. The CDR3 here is CASSPGRGYDYGYTF. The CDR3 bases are TGTGCCAGCTCACCCGGAAGGGGCTACGACTATGGCTACACCTTC.

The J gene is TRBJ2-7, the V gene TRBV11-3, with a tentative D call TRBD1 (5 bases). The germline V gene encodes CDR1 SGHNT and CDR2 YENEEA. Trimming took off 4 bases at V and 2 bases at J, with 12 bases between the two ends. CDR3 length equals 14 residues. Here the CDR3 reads CASSSRTDTYEQYF. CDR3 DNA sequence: TGTGCCAGCAGCTCCCGGACGGACACCTACGAGCAGTACTTC.

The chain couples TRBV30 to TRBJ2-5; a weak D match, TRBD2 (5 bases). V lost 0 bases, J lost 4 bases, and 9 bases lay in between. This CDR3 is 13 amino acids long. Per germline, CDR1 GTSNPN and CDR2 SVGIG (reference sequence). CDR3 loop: CAWSVRGLETQYF. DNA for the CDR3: TGTGCCTGGAGTGTACGGGGATTAGAGACCCAGTACTTC.

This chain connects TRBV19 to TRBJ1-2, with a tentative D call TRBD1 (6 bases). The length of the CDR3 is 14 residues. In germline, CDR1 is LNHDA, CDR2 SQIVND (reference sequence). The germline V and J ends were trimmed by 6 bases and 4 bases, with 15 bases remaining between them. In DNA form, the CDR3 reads TGTGCCAGTAGGGTAAAACAGGGACCCTATGGCTACACCTTC. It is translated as CASRVKQGPYGYTF.